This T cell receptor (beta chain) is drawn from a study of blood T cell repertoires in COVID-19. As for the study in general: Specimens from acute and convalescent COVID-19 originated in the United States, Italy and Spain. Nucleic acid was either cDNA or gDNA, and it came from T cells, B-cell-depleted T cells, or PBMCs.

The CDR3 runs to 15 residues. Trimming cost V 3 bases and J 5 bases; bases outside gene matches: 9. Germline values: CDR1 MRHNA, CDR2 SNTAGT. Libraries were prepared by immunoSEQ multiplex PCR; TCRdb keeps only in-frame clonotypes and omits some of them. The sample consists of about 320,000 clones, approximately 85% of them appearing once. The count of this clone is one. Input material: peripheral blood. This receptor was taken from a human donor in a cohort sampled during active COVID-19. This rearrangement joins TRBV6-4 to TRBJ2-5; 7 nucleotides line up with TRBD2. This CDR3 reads CASSESGDYRETQYF. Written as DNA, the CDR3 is TGTGCCAGCAGTGAAAGCGGGGACTACCGGGAGACCCAGTACTTC.